Shown below are 25 T cell receptor beta chains from a single sample sequenced in a study of cytomegalovirus exposure and HLA in healthy donors. Clones were read by immunoSEQ multiplex PCR, and TCRdb kept only the in-frame ones, dropping some. The data hold roughly 280,000 clones, with 80% to 90% observed a single time. The sequenced material came from PBMCs. Source of these receptors: a woman between 18 and 29 years old in good health and CMV-seronegative.

This chain joins TRBV30 and TRBJ2-1, with 7 bases aligning to TRBD2. The CDR3 length is 17 residues. The V segment lost 3 bases and the J segment 6 bases; nucleotides outside the gene matches: 17. Germline V gene data show CDR1 as GTSNPN and CDR2 as SVGIG (reference sequence). The CDR3 DNA sequence: TGTGCCTGGAGGCCCGCCTGGGCGGGAGAGATTTTCAATGAGCAGTTCTTC. It specifies CAWRPAWAGEIFNEQFF.

The chain joins TRBV28 to TRBJ1-2; D gene unclear. CDR3 size: 11 residues. Germline V gene sequence: CDR1 MDHEN, CDR2 SYDVKM. The V end lost 6 bases, the J end lost 8 bases, and 10 bases lay between the germline ends. CDR3 nucleotide sequence: TGTGCCAGCAGCTCTGCGGGGGGCTACACCTTC. Its protein product is CASSSAGGYTF.

The rearrangement joins TRBV9 to TRBJ2-5; 8 nucleotides match TRBD1. The CDR3 extends over 15 amino acids. From germline, CDR1 is SGDLS and CDR2 YYNGEE. J gave up 2 bases and V 4 bases, and 7 bases lay outside the gene matches. The CDR3 coding sequence is TGTGCCAGCAGCACATGGACAGGGAGGCAAGAGACCCAGTACTTC. Protein product: CASSTWTGRQETQYF.

The sample holds one count of this clone. The chain is built from TRBV11-2 and TRBJ1-6; D not certain. This CDR3 has 17 residues. Germline V gene sequence: CDR1 SGHAT, CDR2 FQNNGV. Trimming took 1 base from V and 0 from J, leaving 10 bases between them. The CDR3 region is CASSLGGSSSYNSPLHF. For the CDR3, the DNA is TGTGCCAGCAGCTTAGGCGGCAGTAGCTCCTATAATTCACCCCTCCACTTT.

This chain links TRBV19 with TRBJ1-2; D is perhaps TRBD1 (6 bases). The CDR3 contains 14 residues. V was clipped by 1 base and J by 4 bases, with 10 bases between them. CDR1 and CDR2 (germline): LNHDA, SQIVND (reference sequence). The CDR3 is CASSIGGGLYGYTF. DNA for the CDR3: TGTGCCAGTAGTATAGGGGGGGGCCTCTATGGCTACACCTTC.

The rearrangement links TRBV30 to TRBJ2-2; 9 bases align to TRBD2. The CDR3 sequence is 17 residues long. Germline CDR1 and CDR2: GTSNPN and SVGIG (reference sequence). The trim removed 1 base at V and 6 bases at J, leaving 12 bases unmatched. Written as DNA, the CDR3 is TGTGCCTGGAGTGGGATTAGCGGGGGATGGGCGTCCGGGGAGCTGTTTTTT. Its protein is CAWSGISGGWASGELFF. Combining the CDR3 with reference TRBV30 and TRBJ2-2 gives the whole variable domain SQTIHQWPATLVQPVGSPLSLECTVEGTSNPNLYWYRQAAGRGLQLLFYSVGIGQISSEVPQNLSASRPQDRQFILSSKKLLLSDSGFYLCAWSGISGGWASGELFFGEGSRLTVL.

The V gene is TRBV9, the J gene TRBJ2-7; TRBD1 agrees at 7 bases. Germline CDR1 SGDLS, CDR2 YYNGEE. This CDR3 comprises 14 residues. V lost 3 bases to trimming and J lost 3 bases; unmatched junction nucleotides: 6. The CDR3 protein is CASSDRDSDYEQYF. CDR3 DNA sequence: TGTGCCAGCAGCGACCGGGACAGCGACTACGAGCAGTACTTC.

V is TRBV5-1 and J is TRBJ1-2; a possible D gene is TRBD1 (5 bases). Trimming stripped 4 bases from V and 0 bases from J, with 16 bases between. Per germline, CDR1 SGHRS and CDR2 YFSETQ. This CDR3 region has 16 residues. This CDR3 reads CASSTDKFGANYGYTF. In nucleotides, the CDR3 is TGCGCCAGCAGCACGGACAAGTTTGGAGCTAACTATGGCTACACCTTC.

This sequence joins TRBV4-3 and TRBJ2-3, with a tentative D call TRBD2 (6 bases). The germline V and J ends were trimmed by 3 bases and 0 bases, with 10 bases remaining between them. CDR3 size: 15 residues. Germline V lookup: CDR1 LGHNA, CDR2 YSLEER. CDR3 sequence (DNA): TGCGCCAGCAGCCATAGCGGTACAAGCACAGATACGCAGTATTTT. Protein product: CASSHSGTSTDTQYF.

This sequence joins TRBV11-3 and TRBJ1-2, with D possibly being TRBD1 (5 bases). Germline V lookup: CDR1 SGHNT, CDR2 YENEEA. V dropped 7 bases and J dropped 4 bases, with 10 bases sitting between them. The length of the CDR3 is 12 residues. CDR3 nucleotides: TGTGCCAGCAAAGGGGCAGGCTATGGCTACACCTTC. Protein product: CASKGAGYGYTF.

V usage is TRBV4-1 and J usage is TRBJ2-2, with D maybe TRBD1 (6 bases). Trimming took 4 bases from V and 6 from J, leaving 15 bases between them. The germline V gene encodes CDR1 MGHRA and CDR2 YSYEKL. The CDR3 is 15 residues long. The CDR3, as DNA: TGCGCCAGCAGCCCCCCCCGGACAGATCCCGGGGAGCTGTTTTTT. Translation: CASSPPRTDPGELFF.

This chain joins TRBV5-6 and TRBJ1-6, with TRBD1 identical over 8 bases. Germline CDR1 and CDR2: SGHDT and YYEEEE. This CDR3 region has 14 residues. The V and J ends lost 4 bases and 8 bases, in that order; junction bases with no gene match: 5. For the CDR3, the DNA is TGTGCCAGCAGCCCGACAGGGGAGCATTCACCCCTCCACTTT. This sequence encodes CASSPTGEHSPLHF.

The chain is built from TRBV13 and TRBJ2-1; maybe TRBD2 (7 bases). The CDR3 loop spans 14 amino acids. The V gene's germline CDR1 is PRHDT and CDR2 FYEKMQ (reference sequence). Trimming took off 6 bases at V and 2 bases at J, with 11 bases between the two ends. CDR3 nucleotides: TGTGCCAGCAGGAGGGGGGGGCCCTACAATGAGCAGTTCTTC. Translating it yields CASRRGGPYNEQFF.

The V and J genes are TRBV2 and TRBJ1-6, with D perhaps TRBD1 (5 bases). CDR1 and CDR2 from the germline V gene are SNHLY and FYNNEI. V lost 3 bases, J lost 5 bases, and 8 bases lay in between. The length of the CDR3 is 14 residues. In DNA, the CDR3 is TGTGCCAGCAGTGACAGGGCCCATAATTCACCCCTCCACTTT. It codes for CASSDRAHNSPLHF.

The rearrangement uses TRBV5-1 and TRBJ2-7, with 10 nucleotides matching TRBD1. Unmatched junction bases numbered 5, after V lost 5 bases and J lost 3 bases. The germline V gene encodes CDR1 SGHRS and CDR2 YFSETQ. The length of the CDR3 is 14 residues. CDR3 sequence reads: CASRPGTGDYEQYF. The CDR3 nucleotides are TGCGCCAGCAGACCCGGGACAGGGGACTACGAGCAGTACTTC.

The J gene is TRBJ1-2, the V gene TRBV18; D not resolved. CDR3 length: 14 residues. Germline V gene data show CDR1 as KGHSH and CDR2 as LQKENI. Trimming left V 6 bases short and J 4 bases short, with 15 bases between. The CDR3 here is CASSPWEGIYGYTF. The CDR3 bases are TGTGCCAGCTCCCCCTGGGAGGGAATCTATGGCTACACCTTC.

The chain is built from TRBV11-3 and TRBJ2-3; D ambiguous. The CDR3 has 16 amino acids. Trimming left V 4 bases short and J 4 bases short, with 18 bases between. CDR1 SGHNT and CDR2 YENEEA come from the germline V gene. CDR3 nucleotide sequence: TGTGCCAGCAGCTCTCAGTTATCTCAGGTATCAGATACGCAGTATTTT. Its protein product is CASSSQLSQVSDTQYF.

The chain couples TRBV2 to TRBJ1-2; 7 positions match TRBD1. Trimming took 1 base from V and 2 from J; bases not matched to a gene: 4. Germline V gene data show CDR1 as SNHLY and CDR2 as FYNNEI. CDR3 length equals 15 residues. Here the CDR3 reads CASSEGLGGNYGYTF. In nucleotides, the CDR3 is TGTGCCAGCAGTGAAGGTCTAGGGGGCAACTATGGCTACACCTTC.

The chain joins TRBV12-2 to TRBJ2-7; the table's D gene call, TRBD1, was not cross checked with the DNA. TRBV12-2 constitutes a pseudogene. The CDR3 sequence is 16 residues long. CDR3 amino acids: CASRLGLGQATYEQYF. CDR3 coding DNA: TGTGCAAGTCGCTTAGGATTGGGACAGGCGACCTACGAGCAGTACTTC.

This chain uses TRBV5-1 with TRBJ2-5; 8 positions match TRBD1. Germline CDR1 SGHRS, CDR2 YFSETQ. V gave up 0 bases and J gave up 4 bases; unmatched junction bases: 8. The CDR3 runs to 16 residues. The CDR3 nucleotides are TGCGCCAGCAGCTTGGAGCCGCAGGGGGCTGGAGAGACCCAGTACTTC. Its protein is CASSLEPQGAGETQYF.

J is TRBJ2-1 and V is TRBV30; 13 nucleotides align to TRBD2. This CDR3 is built from 17 residues. The V gene end was trimmed by 2 bases and the J gene end by 6 bases; junction bases not matched to a gene: 10. CDR1 is GTSNPN and CDR2 is SVGIG in the germline V gene (reference sequence). In DNA form, the CDR3 reads TGTGCCTGGAGTTCGTATCGGACTAGCGGGAGTGGCAATGAGCAGTTCTTC. Encoded protein: CAWSSYRTSGSGNEQFF. Full variable domain (missing parts from reference TRBV30 and TRBJ2-1): SQTIHQWPATLVQPVGSPLSLECTVEGTSNPNLYWYRQAAGRGLQLLFYSVGIGQISSEVPQNLSASRPQDRQFILSSKKLLLSDSGFYLCAWSSYRTSGSGNEQFFGPGTRLTVL.

The chain carries TRBV19 and TRBJ1-5, with 7 bases matching TRBD1. The CDR3 has 15 amino acids. Trimming took 5 bases from V and 3 from J; bases not matched to a gene: 7. Germline lookup yields CDR1 LNHDA and CDR2 SQIVND (reference sequence). In nucleotides, the CDR3 is TGTGCCAGTAGTCCTGACAGGGTAGACAATCAGCCCCAGCATTTT. Amino acids: CASSPDRVDNQPQHF.

The rearrangement uses TRBV2 and TRBJ2-1; D remains ambiguous. Germline V gives CDR1 SNHLY, CDR2 FYNNEI. The CDR3 totals 15 residues. The ends were cut back, 1 base at V and 8 bases at J, with 15 bases in the middle. CDR3 nucleotide sequence: TGTGCCAGCAGTGAAGAGCGCGCCCGGTGGGATGAGCAGTTCTTC. Protein sequence: CASSEERARWDEQFF.

The rearrangement links TRBV18 to TRBJ2-1; weak D call: TRBD2 (6 bases). The germline V gene encodes CDR1 KGHSH and CDR2 LQKENI. Trimming took 3 bases from V and 4 from J, leaving 16 bases between them. The CDR3 contains 16 residues. The CDR3 spells CASSPLRRAGYNEQFF. The CDR3, as DNA: TGTGCCAGCTCACCCCTTAGGAGGGCGGGTTACAATGAGCAGTTCTTC.

Points on this clone: A read error may account for a junction end that differs from germline. The V call is TRBV29-1, the J call TRBJ2-1; 11 bases align to TRBD2. The CDR3 extends over 14 amino acids. CDR1 is SQVTM and CDR2 is ANQGSEA in the germline V gene. Written as DNA, the CDR3 is TGCAGCGCTGAAGATAGCGGGAGGGCCGATGAGCAGTTCTTC. This encodes CSAEDSGRADEQFF.